This T cell receptor (beta chain) was obtained from a study of cytotoxic CD8 clonotypes in ibrutinib-treated CLL. Broader study findings: Measured clonality at baseline was greater than in age-matched healthy donors and tracked with circulating CD8+ T-cell counts.

On this clone itself: Its antigen remains unidentified.

Target depth was 1 in 200,000 to 1 in 1 million T cells, about 10x per clonotype. Clones were read by immunoSEQ multiplex PCR, and TCRdb kept only the in-frame ones, dropping some. This sample carries around 200,000 clones, 65% to 80% of them seen once, and the ten largest clones take 5.9%. V gave up 4 bases and J gave up 0 bases; unmatched junction bases: 9. CDR3 length equals 16 residues. Germline CDR1 reads KGHSH; CDR2 reads LQKENI. The input for sequencing was PBMCs, taken after 12 months of ibrutinib treatment. The source is a human donor with chronic lymphocytic leukemia. This chain connects TRBV18 to TRBJ2-7; 7 positions agree with TRBD1. CDR3 sequence: CASSHRTGGSSYEQYF. In DNA form, the CDR3 reads TGTGCCAGCTCACACCGGACAGGAGGTAGCTCCTACGAGCAGTACTTC.